These 32 T cell receptor beta chains were all obtained from the same sample, sequenced in a study of blood T cell repertoires in COVID-19 (dated by TCRdb to about 2020). Library preparation used the immunoSEQ multiplex PCR assay. The immuneACCESS repertoire file appears here via TCRdb, limited to in-frame rearrangements. These files lack a portion of the clones; in checked studies, under half of the deficit traces to unresolved V genes, and the cause of the others is not known. In all, the sample holds tens of thousands of clones, and approximately 86% of those were seen once. About 3% of the sample rests with the top ten. Sequenced: peripheral blood. These receptors originate from a woman aged 45-59 years with active or convalescent COVID-19.

This chain joins TRBV18 and TRBJ1-3; D is uncertain. Trimming removed 6 bases at V and 0 bases at J, with 18 bases between. CDR1 KGHSH and CDR2 LQKENI come from the germline V gene. The CDR3 length is 17 residues. CDR3 region: CASSPLPRTPSGNTIYF. Here the CDR3 DNA reads TGTGCCAGCTCTCCTCTACCCCGAACCCCCTCTGGAAACACCATATATTTT.

The chain is built from TRBV4-1 and TRBJ1-1; 7 positions agree with TRBD1. This CDR3 has 14 amino acids. J lost 5 bases, V lost 4 bases, and 7 bases had no gene match. CDR1 and CDR2 from the germline V gene are MGHRA and YSYEKL. The CDR3 protein is CASSPRQGGTEAFF. The CDR3 nucleotides are TGCGCCAGCAGCCCGAGACAGGGCGGGACTGAAGCTTTCTTT.

This clone came up a few times. The chain carries TRBV6-4 and TRBJ2-3, with D possibly TRBD2 on 6 matching bases. The CDR3 is 13 amino acids. Trimming cost V 3 bases and J 5 bases, with 9 bases left between them. Germline values: CDR1 MRHNA, CDR2 SNTAGT. The CDR3 DNA reads TGTGCCAGCAGTGAATTGCGGGGAGATACGCAGTATTTT. Its protein is CASSELRGDTQYF.

The J gene is TRBJ2-5, the V gene TRBV7-9; a weak D match, TRBD2 (7 bases). Trimming cost V 4 bases and J 4 bases, with 13 bases left between them. CDR1 SEHNR and CDR2 FQNEAQ come from the germline V gene (reference sequence). The CDR3 covers 14 residues. CDR3 sequence: CASSSGGSGETQYF. CDR3 bases: TGTGCCAGCAGCTCGGGGGGCTCAGGAGAGACCCAGTACTTC.

The chain has TRBV7-2 and TRBJ1-2; D perhaps matches TRBD1 (5 bases). V shed 5 bases and J shed 4 bases, with 17 bases lying between them. Germline V gene sequence: CDR1 SGHTA, CDR2 FQGNSA. This CDR3 has 15 amino acids. This CDR3 reads CASSPEGRGLYGYTF. The CDR3 DNA reads as TGTGCCAGCAGCCCCGAAGGGCGGGGACTCTATGGCTACACCTTC.

The genes are TRBV25-1 and TRBJ2-7, with D tentatively TRBD1 (6 bases). Trimming took 4 bases from V and 5 from J, leaving 12 bases between them. The germline CDR1 and CDR2 sequences are MGHDK and SYGVNS. The CDR3 spans 13 residues. The CDR3 DNA reads as TGTGCCAGCAGTGGAGTGGGGGCGAACGAGCAGTACTTC. Amino acid sequence: CASSGVGANEQYF.

The chain's CDR3 is CAWSEGPNTEAFF. The DNA of the CDR3 is TGTGCCTGGAGTGAGGGGCCCAACACTGAAGCTTTCTTT. This chain links TRBV30 with TRBJ1-1; tentatively, D is TRBD1 (5 bases). Germline loops: CDR1 GTSNPN, CDR2 SVGIG (reference sequence). V lost 1 base and J lost 2, with 8 bases in between. The CDR3 covers 13 residues.

Concerning this clone itself: One end of the junction does not line up with germline, which may come from a read error. J is TRBJ2-1 and V is TRBV12-3 or TRBV12-4, with 10 nucleotides matching TRBD2. The CDR3 is 13 amino acids. The CDR3 loop reads CASSLTTSGERVF. In nucleotides, the CDR3 is TGTGCCAGCAGTTTAACCACTAGCGGGGAGCGAGTCTTC.

V is TRBV5-6 and J is TRBJ2-1; a weak D match, TRBD2 (6 bases). The germline CDR1 and CDR2 sequences are SGHDT and YYEEEE. There are 14 residues in the CDR3. Between the trimmed V and J ends, which lost 0 bases and 4 bases, there was a span of 8 bases. DNA for the CDR3: TGTGCCAGCAGCTTGGGCGGGGCGTACAATGAGCAGTTCTTC. As protein: CASSLGGAYNEQFF. The variable domain in full, with the rest retrieved from reference TRBV5-6 and TRBJ2-1, is DAGVTQSPTHLIKTRGQQVTLRCSPKSGHDTVSWYQQALGQGPQFIFQYYEEEERQRGNFPDRFSGHQFPNYSSELNVNALLLGDSALYLCASSLGGAYNEQFFGPGTRLTVL.

The CDR3 here is CSVPGGMNTEAFF. CDR3 in DNA: TGCAGCGTTCCAGGGGGGATGAACACTGAAGCTTTCTTT. The chain uses TRBV29-1 and TRBJ1-1; 7 positions match TRBD1. This CDR3 spans 13 amino acids. Germline V CDR1 and CDR2: SQVTM, ANQGSEA. The V segment lost 5 bases and the J segment 0 bases; nucleotides outside the gene matches: 3.

CDR3 loop: CATSSASGVRTGELFF. Written as DNA, the CDR3 is TGTGCCACCAGTTCGGCCAGCGGGGTTAGAACCGGGGAGCTGTTTTTT. The V gene is TRBV24-1, the J gene TRBJ2-2, with 7 bases identical to TRBD2. The CDR3 runs to 16 residues. Germline loops: CDR1 KGHDR, CDR2 SFDVKD. V was pared by 6 bases and J by 5 bases, with 11 bases of the junction left unmatched.

The chain has TRBV5-1 and TRBJ2-2, with D tentatively TRBD2 (5 bases). Germline V CDR1 and CDR2: SGHRS, YFSETQ. Trimming left V 4 bases short and J 6 bases short, with 13 bases between. This CDR3 spans 14 amino acids. DNA of the CDR3: TGCGCCAGCAGCCGAAATAAAGCGGCCGGGGAGCTGTTTTTT. Protein product: CASSRNKAAGELFF.

V usage is TRBV7-9 and J usage is TRBJ2-1; 8 nucleotides line up with TRBD1. The germline V gene encodes CDR1 SEHNR and CDR2 FQNEAQ (reference sequence). Unmatched junction bases numbered 7, after V lost 2 bases and J lost 7 bases. The CDR3 spans 15 residues. Here the CDR3 DNA reads TGTGCCAGCAGCTTAAGCAGGGGGCGAGTAAATGAGCAGTTCTTC. It yields the protein CASSLSRGRVNEQFF.

The chain joins TRBV19 to TRBJ1-1; 8 bases match TRBD1. Germline CDR1 and CDR2: LNHDA and SQIVND (reference sequence). V was clipped by 6 bases and J by 1 base; unmatched bases: 4. The CDR3 runs to 14 residues. CDR3 nucleotides: TGTGCCAGTAGCTGGGGACAGGCGAACACTGAAGCTTTCTTT. Its protein product is CASSWGQANTEAFF. The complete variable domain, with remaining parts taken from reference TRBV19 and TRBJ1-1, reads DGGITQSPKYLFRKEGQNVTLSCEQNLNHDAMYWYRQDPGQGLRLIYYSQIVNDFQKGDIAEGYSVSREKKESFPLTVTSAQKNPTAFYLCASSWGQANTEAFFGQGTRLTVV.

The chain has TRBV10-3 and TRBJ2-1; 12 nucleotides agree with TRBD1. In germline, CDR1 is ENHRY, CDR2 SYGVKD. CDR3 length: 16 residues. V lost 0 bases, J lost 8 bases, and 5 bases stayed unmatched. CDR3 region: CAISESGTGGRDEQFF. The CDR3 DNA reads as TGTGCCATCAGTGAGTCCGGGACAGGGGGCCGTGATGAGCAGTTCTTC.

The chain couples TRBV13 to TRBJ2-7, with TRBD1 matching 8 bases. Germline V gene data show CDR1 as PRHDT and CDR2 as FYEKMQ (reference sequence). Unmatched junction bases numbered 13, after V lost 4 bases and J lost 5 bases. This CDR3 has 16 amino acids. The chain's CDR3 is CASSSTPPGTGDEQYF. The CDR3 nucleotides are TGTGCCAGCAGCTCTACTCCGCCCGGGACAGGCGACGAGCAGTACTTC.

This clone was seen repeatedly, ten times or more. The chain recombines TRBV4-3 with TRBJ2-1, with 7 bases aligning to TRBD2. The CDR3 is made up of 14 amino acids. The V gene's germline CDR1 is LGHNA and CDR2 YSLEER. Trimming removed 0 bases from V and 12 bases from J; junction bases left unmatched: 8. The CDR3 region is CASSQDTIGGGQFF. CDR3 DNA sequence: TGCGCCAGCAGCCAAGATACCATTGGCGGGGGGCAGTTCTTC.

V and J are TRBV12-3 or TRBV12-4 and TRBJ1-1; D is unclear. V was pared by 6 bases and J by 3 bases, with 8 bases between. CDR3 length: 12 amino acids. The CDR3 sequence is CASRLSYTEAFF. The CDR3 DNA is TGTGCCAGCAGACTTTCGTACACTGAAGCTTTCTTT.

The chain joins TRBV5-6 to TRBJ1-3; unclear D gene. The CDR3 length is 16 residues. Per germline, CDR1 SGHDT and CDR2 YYEEEE. The V gene lost 0 bases and the J gene lost 0 bases, with 10 bases spanning the gap. CDR3 sequence (DNA): TGTGCCAGCAGCTTGGCGCAGCGAGTCTCTGGAAACACCATATATTTT. As protein: CASSLAQRVSGNTIYF.

V and J are TRBV3-1 (or the pseudogene TRBV3-2) and TRBJ1-1; D is ambiguous. CDR1 and CDR2 from the germline V gene are LGHDT and YNNKEL (reference sequence). The CDR3 loop spans 15 amino acids. With 8 bases removed from V and 1 base from J, the gap between germline ends came to 17 bases. DNA of the CDR3: TGTGCCAGCGGAGGAAACTCCAATCCGAACACTGAAGCTTTCTTT. Translating gives CASGGNSNPNTEAFF.

The rearrangement links TRBV5-4 to TRBJ2-7; TRBD2 matches at 11 bases. Germline-derived CDR1 and CDR2 are SGHNT and YYREEE (reference sequence). The J segment lost 5 bases and the V segment lost 4 bases, leaving 8 bases of the junction unmatched. The CDR3 contains 15 residues. The CDR3 protein is CASSRSGGAPNEQYF. CDR3 sequence (DNA): TGTGCCAGCAGCCGTAGCGGGGGGGCCCCCAACGAGCAGTACTTC. The variable domain in full, with the rest retrieved from reference TRBV5-4 and TRBJ2-7, is ETGVTQSPTHLIKTRGQQVTLRCSSQSGHNTVSWYQQALGQGPQFIFQYYREEENGRGNFPPRFSGLQFPNYSSELNVNALELDDSALYLCASSRSGGAPNEQYFGPGTRLTVT.

The gene calls are TRBV5-6 and TRBJ1-2; D is ambiguous. The CDR3 has 17 residues. Per germline, CDR1 SGHDT and CDR2 YYEEEE. Trimming left V 1 base short and J 5 bases short, with 21 bases between. This CDR3 is CASSLNALVFPVYGYTF. The CDR3 region has the DNA TGTGCCAGCAGCTTGAACGCGCTGGTCTTCCCGGTATATGGCTACACCTTC.

In its sample, this clone was seen a few times. The rearrangement links TRBV7-9 to TRBJ1-4; no clear D gene. The CDR3 has 16 residues. Trimming shortened V by 1 base and J by 7 bases, and 16 bases separated the two germline ends. Germline values: CDR1 SEHNR, CDR2 FQNEAQ (reference sequence). Here the CDR3 DNA reads TGTGCCAGCAGCTTAGGTAGCGCGGCCCGGGGTGAAAAACTGTTTTTT. The encoded protein is CASSLGSAARGEKLFF.

This clone is medium-sized within its sample. A junction boundary mismatches the germline segment, possibly from a read error. V usage is TRBV7-2 and J usage is TRBJ2-2; D possibly corresponds to TRBD1 (5 bases). Germline V gene data show CDR1 as SGHTA and CDR2 as FQGNSA. CDR3 size: 13 residues. The DNA for the CDR3 is TGTGCCAGCAGCCATTTGGACACCTGGGAGCTGTTTTTT. Translated, it gives CASSHLDTWELFF.

The chain employs TRBV2 and TRBJ1-5, with 8 bases aligning to TRBD1. The CDR3 totals 13 residues. Germline CDR1 and CDR2: SNHLY and FYNNEI. V trimming: 8 bases; J trimming: 11 bases; junction bases outside the gene matches: 11. The CDR3 nucleotides are TGTGCCAGCGCAGGGGGCGGCCGTAGTTCCCAGCATTTT. Translation: CASAGGGRSSQHF. The full variable domain, with the rest looked up from reference TRBV2 and TRBJ1-5, is EPEVTQTPSHQVTQMGQEVILRCVPISNHLYFYWYRQILGQKVEFLVSFYNNEISEKSEIFDDQFSVERPDGSNFTLKIRSTKLEDSAMYFCASAGGGRSSQHFGDGTRLSIL.

The sample holds a few counts of this clone. The genes are TRBV18 and TRBJ1-5; D might be TRBD1 (5 bases). Trimming took 0 bases from V and 7 from J, leaving 13 bases between them. There are 15 residues in the CDR3. In germline, CDR1 is KGHSH, CDR2 LQKENI. The CDR3 loop reads CASSPPSRVRQPQHF. CDR3 DNA sequence: TGTGCCAGCTCACCACCGTCCAGGGTAAGGCAGCCCCAGCATTTT.

With respect to this clone: Sequence at one end of the junction differs from germline and may be a read error. The CDR3: CSASPGRNYGYTF. The CDR3 coding sequence is TGCAGCGCTAGTCCAGGGAGGAACTATGGCTACACCTTC. The V and J genes are TRBV20-1 and TRBJ1-2; tentative D call: TRBD1 (5 bases). Germline loops: CDR1 DFQATT, CDR2 SNEGSKA (reference sequence). The CDR3 consists of 13 residues.

The chain combines TRBV29-1 with TRBJ1-1; perhaps TRBD1 as D (5 bases). The germline V and J ends were trimmed by 7 bases and 4 bases, with 19 bases remaining between them. The germline V gene encodes CDR1 SQVTM and CDR2 ANQGSEA. This CDR3 is 14 amino acids long. The CDR3 DNA follows: TGCAGCGGGCGGAGGGGCCGATGGGGCACTGAAGCTTTCTTT. This sequence encodes CSGRRGRWGTEAFF.

V and J are TRBV18 and TRBJ1-1, with D hard to call. The CDR3 is 12 amino acids. V was trimmed by 4 bases and J by 1 base, leaving 4 bases between them. Germline V gene lookup returns CDR1 KGHSH and CDR2 LQKENI. This CDR3 is CASSRANTEAFF. CDR3 sequence (DNA): TGTGCCAGCTCACGGGCGAACACTGAAGCTTTCTTT.

V is TRBV7-9 and J is TRBJ1-2; the D gene is possibly TRBD1 (6 bases). Trimming took off 5 bases at V and 3 bases at J, with 10 bases between the two ends. Germline V gene sequence: CDR1 SEHNR, CDR2 FQNEAQ (reference sequence). The length of the CDR3 is 13 residues. The CDR3 loop is CASSPQGYYGYTF. The CDR3 bases are TGTGCCAGCAGCCCACAGGGATACTATGGCTACACCTTC. The entire variable domain, with the rest obtained from reference TRBV7-9 and TRBJ1-2, is as follows: DTGVSQNPRHKITKRGQNVTFRCDPISEHNRLYWYRQTLGQGPEFLTYFQNEAQLEKSRLLSDRFSAERPKGSFSTLEIQRTEQGDSAMYLCASSPQGYYGYTFGSGTRLTVV.

The CDR3 DNA sequence: TGTGCCAGCAGCTCATCGACAGGGGGCCCCTACGAGCAGTACTTC. Protein: CASSSSTGGPYEQYF. J is TRBJ2-7 and V is TRBV11-3, with 10 bases lining up with TRBD1. The CDR3 spans 15 residues. CDR1 SGHNT and CDR2 YENEEA come from the germline V gene. Unmatched junction bases numbered 5, after V lost 4 bases and J lost 2 bases.

The chain uses TRBV7-3 and TRBJ2-3, with 8 bases matching TRBD2. Germline V gives CDR1 SGHTA, CDR2 FQGTGA. This CDR3 region has 15 residues. The ends lost 6 bases at V and 1 base at J; junction bases unmatched: 6. The CDR3 here is CASSPQAGGTDTQYF. The CDR3 bases are TGTGCCAGCAGTCCCCAAGCGGGGGGCACAGATACGCAGTATTTT.